Detailed here is one T cell receptor (beta chain). Its antigen is as yet unknown. These data come from a study of metastatic and nonmetastatic thyroid tumors. Study-wide points: Reportedly, malignant thyroid tumors had significantly higher TCR beta diversity than benign nodules, in blood and tumor.

The V gene's germline CDR1 is ENHRY and CDR2 SYGVKD. V was pared by 10 bases and J by 1 base, with 13 bases between. This CDR3 is 13 amino acids long. Prior to thyroid surgery, none of the patients had received any treatment. With MiXCR, TCRdb reprocessed the PCR reads. The table shows around 52,000 clones, with roughly 30% occurring only once. The receptor was derived from a female donor with papillary thyroid cancer or a benign thyroid nodule (not recorded which). Some clones in this sample may be carry-over from other donors' samples. Sequenced sample: blood. V and J are TRBV10-3 and TRBJ1-1; no firm D call. The CDR3 bases are TGTGCCACCGCCCCCAAAACGAACACTGAAGCTTTCTTT. Amino acid sequence: CATAPKTNTEAFF.